The clone carrying this T cell receptor (beta chain) showed up just a few times. Its cognate antigen is unknown. Via the markers CD45RO/CCR7/CD25/CD127/CD95/CD27, stem cell-like memory, regulatory, central memory and naive CD4+ cells were sorted. Isolated RNA was reverse transcribed in full, so expressed TCRB transcripts were sequenced. Clones were read by immunoSEQ multiplex PCR, and TCRdb kept only the in-frame ones, dropping some. In the table there are under 450,000 clones, around 14% of which are singletons. The sample originates from a study of beta chain features in type 1 diabetes. Overall study: All samples together contributed 85 million to 120 million sorted cells for examination.

CDR1 SGHRS and CDR2 YFSETQ come from the germline V gene. This CDR3 comprises 11 residues. Deletions cut 6 bases from V and 10 bases from J, with 11 bases between. Points from the study as a whole: Shorter TCRB CDR3s, moderately but significantly so, marked every one of the four CD4+ subsets in Type 1 diabetes patients. Compared with healthy donors, patients appeared to share more similar naive, central memory and regulatory TCRB repertoires.

The chain uses TRBV5-1 and TRBJ2-1; perhaps D is TRBD1 or TRBD2 (5 bases each). The TCR originated in a man aged 25-40 years in good health. The sequencing sample was made of naive CD4+ T cells from blood. The CDR3 protein is CASTKGTEQFF. The CDR3 region has the DNA TGCGCCAGCACTAAAGGGACGGAGCAGTTCTTC.